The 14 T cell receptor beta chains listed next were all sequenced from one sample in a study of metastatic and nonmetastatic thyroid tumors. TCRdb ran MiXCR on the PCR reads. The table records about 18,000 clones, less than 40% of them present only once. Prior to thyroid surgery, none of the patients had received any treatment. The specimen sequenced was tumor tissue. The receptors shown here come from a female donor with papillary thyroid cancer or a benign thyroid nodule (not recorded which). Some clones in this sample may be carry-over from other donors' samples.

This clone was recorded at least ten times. CDR3 bases: TGTGCCAGCAGCTTGTCGGGAGGGGGAGATACGCAGTATTTT. This translates into CASSLSGGGDTQYF. The chain carries TRBV7-9 and TRBJ2-3; 8 bases are shared with TRBD2. Germline V gives CDR1 SEHNR, CDR2 FQNEAQ (reference sequence). V lost 3 bases and J lost 5; bases outside the gene matches: 4. CDR3 size: 14 residues.

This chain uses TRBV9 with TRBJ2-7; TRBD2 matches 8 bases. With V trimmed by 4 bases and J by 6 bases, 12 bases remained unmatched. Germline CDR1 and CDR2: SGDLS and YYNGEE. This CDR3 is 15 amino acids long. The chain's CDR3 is CASSPSGTRGSEQYF. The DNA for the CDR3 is TGTGCCAGCAGCCCCTCCGGGACTAGAGGCAGCGAGCAGTACTTC.

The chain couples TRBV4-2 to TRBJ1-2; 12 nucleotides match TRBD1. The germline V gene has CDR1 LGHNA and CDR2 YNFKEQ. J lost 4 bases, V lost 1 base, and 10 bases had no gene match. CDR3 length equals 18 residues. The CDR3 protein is CASSQGGTGGAFSYGYTF. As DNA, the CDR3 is TGTGCCAGCAGCCAAGGAGGGACAGGGGGCGCTTTTTCCTATGGCTACACCTTC.

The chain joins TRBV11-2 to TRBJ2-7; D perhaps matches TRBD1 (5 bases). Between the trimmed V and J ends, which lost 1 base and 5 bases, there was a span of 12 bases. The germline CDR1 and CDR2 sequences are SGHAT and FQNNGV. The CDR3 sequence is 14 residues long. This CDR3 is CASSLGGVGDEQYF. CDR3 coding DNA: TGTGCCAGCAGCTTAGGGGGCGTTGGCGACGAGCAGTACTTC. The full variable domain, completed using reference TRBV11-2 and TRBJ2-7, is EAGVAQSPRYKIIEKRQSVAFWCNPISGHATLYWYQQILGQGPKLLIQFQNNGVVDDSQLPKDRFSAERLKGVDSTLKIQPAKLEDSAVYLCASSLGGVGDEQYFGPGTRLTVT.

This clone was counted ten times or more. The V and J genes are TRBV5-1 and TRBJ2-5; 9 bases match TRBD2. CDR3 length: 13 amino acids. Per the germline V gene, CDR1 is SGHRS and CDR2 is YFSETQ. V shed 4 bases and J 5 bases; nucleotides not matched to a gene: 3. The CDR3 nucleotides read TGCGCCAGCAGCCCCGCGGGGGGGGAGACCCAGTACTTC. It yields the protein CASSPAGGETQYF. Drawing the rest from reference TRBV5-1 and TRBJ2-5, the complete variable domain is KAGVTQTPRYLIKTRGQQVTLSCSPISGHRSVSWYQQTPGQGLQFLFEYFSETQRNKGNFPGRFSGRQFSNSRSEMNVSTLELGDSALYLCASSPAGGETQYFGPGTRLLVL.

In nucleotides, the CDR3 is TGTGCCAGCAGGACAGGGGTCGGCTACACCTTC. Translation gives CASRTGVGYTF. The chain has TRBV4-2 and TRBJ1-2; TRBD1 matches 8 bases. J lost 8 bases, V lost 6 bases, and 2 bases had no gene match. Germline lookup yields CDR1 LGHNA and CDR2 YNFKEQ. The CDR3 sequence is 11 residues long.

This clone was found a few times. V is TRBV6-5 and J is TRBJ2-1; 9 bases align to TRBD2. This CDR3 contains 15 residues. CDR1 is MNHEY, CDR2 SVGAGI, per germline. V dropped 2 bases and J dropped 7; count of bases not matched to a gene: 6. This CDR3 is CASSYGSGSINEQFF. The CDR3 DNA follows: TGTGCCAGCAGTTACGGTAGCGGGAGCATTAATGAGCAGTTCTTC.

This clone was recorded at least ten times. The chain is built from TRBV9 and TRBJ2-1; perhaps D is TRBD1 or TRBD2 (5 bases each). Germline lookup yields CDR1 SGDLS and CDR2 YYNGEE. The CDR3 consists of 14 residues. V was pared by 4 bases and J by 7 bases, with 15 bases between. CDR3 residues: CASSSRDLMNEQFF. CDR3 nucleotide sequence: TGTGCCAGCAGCTCTCGGGACCTTATGAATGAGCAGTTCTTC.

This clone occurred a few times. DNA of the CDR3: TGTGCCAGCAGTGAATCTGACGAGCAGTACTTC. It encodes CASSESDEQYF. The gene calls are TRBV2 and TRBJ2-7; D not resolved. CDR3 length equals 11 residues. Germline CDR1 reads SNHLY; CDR2 reads FYNNEI. The ends were cut back, 2 bases at V and 5 bases at J, with 4 bases in the middle.

For the CDR3, the DNA is TGCGCCAGCAGCTTAAGGGGAGGGACTGGGGCCAACGTCCTGACTTTC. Its translation is CASSLRGGTGANVLTF. The chain carries TRBV5-1 and TRBJ2-6, with TRBD2 identical over 7 bases. Germline CDR1 reads SGHRS; CDR2 reads YFSETQ. The CDR3 runs to 16 residues. V was pared by 2 bases and J by 2 bases, with 4 bases of the junction left unmatched.

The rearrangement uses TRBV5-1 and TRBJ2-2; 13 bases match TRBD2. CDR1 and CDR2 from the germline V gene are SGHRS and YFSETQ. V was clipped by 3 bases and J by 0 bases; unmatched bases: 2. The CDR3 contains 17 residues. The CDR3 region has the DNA TGCGCCAGCAGCTGGACTAGCGGGAGTCCGAACACCGGGGAGCTGTTTTTT. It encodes CASSWTSGSPNTGELFF.

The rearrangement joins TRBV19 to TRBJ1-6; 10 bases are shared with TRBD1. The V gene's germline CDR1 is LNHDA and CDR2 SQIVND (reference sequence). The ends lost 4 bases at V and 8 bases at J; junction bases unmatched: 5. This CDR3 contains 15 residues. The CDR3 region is CASSKPDRGDSPLHF. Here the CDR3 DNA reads TGTGCCAGTAGTAAGCCGGACAGGGGGGATTCACCCCTCCACTTT. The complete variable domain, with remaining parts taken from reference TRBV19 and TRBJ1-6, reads DGGITQSPKYLFRKEGQNVTLSCEQNLNHDAMYWYRQDPGQGLRLIYYSQIVNDFQKGDIAEGYSVSREKKESFPLTVTSAQKNPTAFYLCASSKPDRGDSPLHFGNGTRLTVT.

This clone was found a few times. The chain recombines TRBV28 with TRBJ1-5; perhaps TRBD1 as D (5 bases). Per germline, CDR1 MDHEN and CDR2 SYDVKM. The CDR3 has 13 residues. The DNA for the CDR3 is TGTGCTCACCGGGGCCCTAGCAATCAGCCCCAGCATTTT. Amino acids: CAHRGPSNQPQHF.

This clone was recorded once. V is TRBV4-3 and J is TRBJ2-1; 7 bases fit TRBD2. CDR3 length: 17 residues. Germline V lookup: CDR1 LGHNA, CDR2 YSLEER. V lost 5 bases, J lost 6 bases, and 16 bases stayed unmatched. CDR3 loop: CASSAGGWEGRGNEQFF. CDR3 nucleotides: TGCGCCAGCAGCGCCGGGGGATGGGAGGGCCGGGGCAATGAGCAGTTCTTC.